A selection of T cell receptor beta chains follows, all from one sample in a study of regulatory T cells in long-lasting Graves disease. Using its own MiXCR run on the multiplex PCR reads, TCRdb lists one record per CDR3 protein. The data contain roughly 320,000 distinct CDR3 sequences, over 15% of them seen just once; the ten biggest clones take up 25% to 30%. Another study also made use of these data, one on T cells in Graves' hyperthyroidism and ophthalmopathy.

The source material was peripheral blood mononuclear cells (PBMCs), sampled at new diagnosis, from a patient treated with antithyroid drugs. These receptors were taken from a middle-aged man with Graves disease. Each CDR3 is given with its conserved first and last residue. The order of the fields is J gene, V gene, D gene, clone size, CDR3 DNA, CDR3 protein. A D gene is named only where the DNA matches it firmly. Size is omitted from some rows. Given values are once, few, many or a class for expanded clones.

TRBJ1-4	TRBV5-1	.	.	TGCGCCAGCAGCCCTAGGGTGATTGACAGGACAACTAATGAAAAACTGTTTTTT	CASSPRVIDRTTNEKLFF
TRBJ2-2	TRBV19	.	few	TGTGCCAGTGGATACAGGGAGAACACCGGGGAGCTGTTTTTT	CASGYRENTGELFF
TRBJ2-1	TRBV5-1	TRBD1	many	TGCGCCAGCAGCCGCGGACAGGATTACAATGAGCAGTTCTTC	CASSRGQDYNEQFF
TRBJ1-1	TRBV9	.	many	TGTGCCAGCAGCCCCCGGGGAGGGAAGATTAACACTGAAGCTTTCTTT	CASSPRGGKINTEAFF
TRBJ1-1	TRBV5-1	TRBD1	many	TGCGCCAGCAGCTGGGGACAGGGGTCTGAAGCTTTCTTT	CASSWGQGSEAFF
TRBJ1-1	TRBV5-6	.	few	TGTGCCAGCAGCTTGGCCCTGGGAATGACTTTCGAAGCTTTCTTT	CASSLALGMTFEAFF
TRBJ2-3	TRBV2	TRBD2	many	TGTGCCAGCCGGCGGGGGGTTGAGGATACGCAGTATTTT	CASRRGVEDTQYF
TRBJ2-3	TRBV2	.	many	TGTGCCAGCAGTGAAGCGCCCTCCACAGATACGCAGTATTTT	CASSEAPSTDTQYF
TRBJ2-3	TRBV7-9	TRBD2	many	TGTGCCAGCAGCTCCTGGACTAGCTCTAGCACAGATACGCAGTATTTT	CASSSWTSSSTDTQYF
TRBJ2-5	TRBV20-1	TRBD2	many	TGCAGTGCTAGAGATCTGGGGGGGGGAGGAGAGGCCCAGTACTTC	CSARDLGGGGEAQYF
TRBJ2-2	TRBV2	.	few	TGTGCCAGCAGTATACAGGGTTACACCGGGGAGCTGTTTTTT	CASSIQGYTGELFF
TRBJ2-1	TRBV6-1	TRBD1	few	TGTGCCAGCAGTCCCTGGACAGGGAGGAGTGAGCAGTTCTTC	CASSPWTGRSEQFF